This entry lists 28 T cell receptor beta chains sequenced from one sample in a study of blood T cell repertoires in COVID-19. TCRdb's copy holds only in-frame clones and misses some; the assay was immunoSEQ multiplex PCR. The data contain roughly 290,000 clones, around 87% of them singletons. Sample: peripheral blood. The receptor set was obtained from a woman in her 50s who had recovered from COVID-19.

This chain links TRBV3-1 (or the pseudogene TRBV3-2) with TRBJ1-2; D is ambiguous. The ends were cut back, 4 bases at V and 1 base at J, with 13 bases in the middle. This CDR3 spans 15 amino acids. Germline CDR1 and CDR2: LGHDT and YNNKEL (reference sequence). The CDR3 sequence is CASSRKFSGNYGYTF. The CDR3 DNA follows: TGTGCCAGCAGCCGAAAATTCTCCGGTAACTATGGCTACACCTTC.

This chain uses TRBV28 with TRBJ2-1; TRBD2 matches at 7 bases. Trimming removed 11 bases from V and 5 bases from J; junction bases left unmatched: 12. CDR3 length: 14 amino acids. CDR1 MDHEN and CDR2 SYDVKM come from the germline V gene. The CDR3 loop reads CASQRGGSNNEQFF. CDR3 in DNA: TGTGCCTCGCAAAGGGGCGGGAGTAACAATGAGCAGTTCTTC. The full variable domain, rest sourced from reference TRBV28 and TRBJ2-1, is DVKVTQSSRYLVKRTGEKVFLECVQDMDHENMFWYRQDPGLGLRLIYFSYDVKMKEKGDIPEGYSVSREKKERFSLILESASTNQTSMYLCASQRGGSNNEQFFGPGTRLTVL.

This clone was seen just once. The chain uses TRBV3-1 (or the pseudogene TRBV3-2) and TRBJ1-1, with 9 positions matching TRBD1. V shed 2 bases, J shed 7 bases, and the junction held 8 bases outside the gene matches. Germline CDR1 LGHDT, CDR2 YNNKEL (reference sequence). This CDR3 has 15 residues. The CDR3 DNA reads TGTGCCAGCAGCCAAATAACAGGGGGCAGGAGTGAAGCTTTCTTT. It is translated as CASSQITGGRSEAFF.

The J gene is TRBJ2-2, the V gene TRBV19; 8 nucleotides agree with TRBD1. The CDR3 is 14 amino acids. The germline CDR1 and CDR2 sequences are LNHDA and SQIVND (reference sequence). Trimming removed 6 bases from V and 5 bases from J; junction bases left unmatched: 5. CDR3 coding DNA: TGTGCCAGTAGCACTAACAGGGGGACCGGGGAGCTGTTTTTT. It yields the protein CASSTNRGTGELFF.

The chain links TRBV7-9 to TRBJ2-2; D is possibly TRBD1 (6 bases). CDR3 length equals 16 residues. Germline values: CDR1 SEHNR, CDR2 FQNEAQ (reference sequence). V dropped 7 bases and J dropped 5 bases, with 20 bases sitting between them. This CDR3 reads CASTKDRAQNTGELFF. CDR3 coding DNA: TGTGCCAGCACCAAGGACAGAGCTCAGAATACCGGGGAGCTGTTTTTT. The whole variable domain, filled in from reference TRBV7-9 and TRBJ2-2, reads DTGVSQNPRHKITKRGQNVTFRCDPISEHNRLYWYRQTLGQGPEFLTYFQNEAQLEKSRLLSDRFSAERPKGSFSTLEIQRTEQGDSAMYLCASTKDRAQNTGELFFGEGSRLTVL.

The V and J genes are TRBV7-8 and TRBJ2-5, with TRBD2 identical over 8 bases. Per the germline V gene, CDR1 is SGHVS and CDR2 is FQNEAQ. The CDR3 spans 17 residues. Trimming removed 1 base from V and 5 bases from J; junction bases left unmatched: 12. Written as DNA, the CDR3 is TGTGCCAGCAGCTTAGTGCCAGCCGGGACTAGTGTGGAGACCCAGTACTTC. This encodes CASSLVPAGTSVETQYF.

The rearrangement uses TRBV28 and TRBJ2-5; 8 bases are shared with TRBD1. V was clipped by 6 bases and J by 6 bases; unmatched bases: 9. CDR3 length equals 14 residues. The V gene's germline CDR1 is MDHEN and CDR2 SYDVKM. This CDR3 reads CASSGTGGRKTQYF. The CDR3 DNA reads TGTGCCAGCAGCGGGACAGGAGGCCGGAAGACCCAGTACTTC.

V is TRBV9 and J is TRBJ2-1; TRBD2 matches 8 bases. This CDR3 spans 14 amino acids. Germline V gene lookup returns CDR1 SGDLS and CDR2 YYNGEE. J lost 6 bases, V lost 7 bases, and 9 bases had no gene match. CDR3 region: CASDSGTSFNEQFF. CDR3 in DNA: TGTGCCAGCGATTCTGGGACTAGTTTCAATGAGCAGTTCTTC.

The chain uses TRBV19 and TRBJ1-2; the match to TRBD1 covers 9 bases. Germline loops: CDR1 LNHDA, CDR2 SQIVND (reference sequence). V dropped 2 bases and J dropped 4; count of bases not matched to a gene: 8. This CDR3 has 16 amino acids. The CDR3 loop reads CASSILSGQGVYGYTF. The CDR3 DNA reads TGTGCCAGTAGTATATTGTCGGGACAGGGTGTCTATGGCTACACCTTC.

This clone occurred a few times. The rearrangement links TRBV19 to TRBJ2-6; TRBD1 is a possible D gene (5 bases). The CDR3 is 20 amino acids. V dropped 6 bases and J dropped 0 bases, with 24 bases sitting between them. Germline lookup yields CDR1 LNHDA and CDR2 SQIVND (reference sequence). DNA for the CDR3: TGTGCCAGTAGCCTGACAGCCGTTGGTAGTAGATACTCTGGGGCCAACGTCCTGACTTTC. The encoded protein is CASSLTAVGSRYSGANVLTF.

The V gene is TRBV19, the J gene TRBJ1-5; D may be TRBD1 (5 bases). The ends were cut back, 7 bases at V and 6 bases at J, with 34 bases in the middle. The CDR3 is 20 amino acids. Germline lookup yields CDR1 LNHDA and CDR2 SQIVND (reference sequence). The CDR3 reads CASTAGYVRGKNSRGQPQHF. The CDR3 DNA reads TGTGCCAGTACTGCTGGGTACGTAAGGGGCAAAAATTCCAGAGGTCAGCCCCAGCATTTT.

The chain combines TRBV6-2 or TRBV6-3 with TRBJ1-2; TRBD1 is a possible D gene (6 bases). The CDR3 totals 15 residues. Germline V gives CDR1 MNHEY, CDR2 SVGEGT. The V end was cut by 5 bases, the J end by 8 bases, with 21 bases between. The CDR3 reads CASSPQGKGYSGYTF. The CDR3 DNA reads as TGTGCCAGCAGTCCGCAGGGGAAGGGTTATTCCGGCTACACCTTC.

The chain carries TRBV29-1 and TRBJ2-7; a weak D match, TRBD1 (5 bases). The CDR3 totals 13 residues. Per the germline V gene, CDR1 is SQVTM and CDR2 is ANQGSEA. The ends were cut back, 4 bases at V and 3 bases at J, with 13 bases in the middle. The CDR3 loop is CSVGTSNSYEQYF. In nucleotides, the CDR3 is TGCAGCGTTGGGACATCGAATAGCTACGAGCAGTACTTC.

The chain recombines TRBV4-3 with TRBJ2-2; D unclear. CDR1 is LGHNA, CDR2 YSLEER, per germline. V lost 1 base to trimming and J lost 6 bases, with 9 bases between them. CDR3 length equals 14 residues. The CDR3 region has the DNA TGCGCCAGCAGCCAAGGGAACGCGGCCGGGGAGCTGTTTTTT. Translated, it gives CASSQGNAAGELFF.

V usage is TRBV6-2 or TRBV6-3 and J usage is TRBJ1-2; no firm D call. The CDR3 sequence is 13 residues long. Deletions cut 4 bases from V and 0 bases from J, with 6 bases between. CDR1 and CDR2 from the germline V gene are MNHEY and SVGEGT. CDR3 nucleotides: TGTGCCAGCAGTTTTTTAGCTAACTATGGCTACACCTTC. The encoded protein is CASSFLANYGYTF.

V and J are TRBV19 and TRBJ2-7; possibly TRBD2 for D (6 bases). Looked up from germline, CDR1 is LNHDA and CDR2 is SQIVND (reference sequence). Trimming shortened V by 4 bases and J by 3 bases, and 7 bases separated the two germline ends. The CDR3 has 12 residues. CDR3 DNA: TGTGCCAGTAGTACCGGGAGCTACGAGCAGTACTTC. Its translation is CASSTGSYEQYF.

V and J are TRBV28 and TRBJ1-2; weak D call: TRBD1 (5 bases). Germline assignment: CDR1 MDHEN and CDR2 SYDVKM. The CDR3 is made up of 13 amino acids. V dropped 5 bases and J dropped 4 bases, with 11 bases sitting between them. In DNA, the CDR3 is TGTGCCAGCAGTAAACAGGAAATCTATGGCTACACCTTC. Its translation is CASSKQEIYGYTF.

V usage is TRBV5-4 and J usage is TRBJ2-2, with D tentatively TRBD2 (6 bases). The CDR3 is made up of 14 amino acids. Germline values: CDR1 SGHNT, CDR2 YYREEE (reference sequence). V lost 2 bases to trimming and J lost 4 bases, with 9 bases between them. For the CDR3, the DNA is TGTGCCAGCAGCTTTTCCGGGGGCACCGGGGAGCTGTTTTTT. This translates into CASSFSGGTGELFF.

The sample holds a few counts of this clone. The chain is built from TRBV3-1 (or the pseudogene TRBV3-2) and TRBJ2-3; 8 nucleotides line up with TRBD1. Germline CDR1 and CDR2: LGHDT and YNNKEL (reference sequence). The CDR3 covers 15 residues. V lost 2 bases to trimming and J lost 4 bases; unmatched junction nucleotides: 5. CDR3: CASSQTRTGSDTQYF. CDR3 coding DNA: TGTGCCAGCAGCCAAACTAGGACAGGGTCAGATACGCAGTATTTT.

This sequence joins TRBV18 and TRBJ2-7; TRBD1 matches 9 bases. V was clipped by 5 bases and J by 4 bases; unmatched bases: 9. Germline CDR1 is KGHSH and CDR2 is LQKENI. The CDR3 extends over 15 amino acids. The CDR3 DNA reads TGTGCCAGCTCAAGAAACCGGGACAGGGCTTACGAGCAGTACTTC. Residues: CASSRNRDRAYEQYF.

The chain carries TRBV9 and TRBJ1-5; no clear D. V lost 6 bases, J lost 0 bases, and 13 bases lay in between. CDR1 is SGDLS, CDR2 YYNGEE, per germline. The CDR3 totals 15 residues. CDR3 amino acids: CASTKRCSSNQPQHF. The CDR3, as DNA: TGTGCCAGCACTAAGCGGTGCTCTAGCAATCAGCCCCAGCATTTT.

This clone was seen once. This sequence joins TRBV2 and TRBJ2-7; 7 bases are a match to TRBD2. Losses at the gene ends were 8 bases for V and 4 bases for J; bases not matched to a gene: 11. The CDR3 contains 14 residues. Germline V gene sequence: CDR1 SNHLY, CDR2 FYNNEI. The CDR3 reads CASVGIAGSYEQYF. The CDR3 nucleotides are TGTGCCAGCGTTGGGATAGCGGGTTCTTACGAGCAGTACTTC.

The chain uses TRBV19 and TRBJ1-1, with D possibly TRBD1 on 5 matching bases. Trimming took 4 bases from V and 5 from J, leaving 17 bases between them. The CDR3 is 15 residues long. The germline V gene encodes CDR1 LNHDA and CDR2 SQIVND (reference sequence). CDR3 in amino acids: CASSRGDAGQTEAFF. The DNA for the CDR3 is TGTGCCAGTAGTAGGGGTGATGCGGGGCAGACTGAAGCTTTCTTT.

The chain carries TRBV4-3 and TRBJ2-2, with D maybe TRBD2 (5 bases). The CDR3 extends over 16 amino acids. Germline CDR1 is LGHNA and CDR2 is YSLEER. V lost 1 base to trimming and J lost 4 bases, with 13 bases between them. In DNA form, the CDR3 reads TGCGCCAGCAGCCAAGGTGAGCGGACTTCCACCGGGGAGCTGTTTTTT. The encoded protein is CASSQGERTSTGELFF.

The sample holds a few counts of this clone. This chain's CDR3 is CASSRGYGYTF. CDR3 sequence (DNA): TGTGCCAGCTCGAGGGGGTACGGCTACACCTTC. This chain uses TRBV5-6 with TRBJ1-2, with D possibly matching TRBD1 (6 bases). This CDR3 is 11 amino acids long. Between the trimmed V and J ends, which lost 7 bases and 8 bases, there was a span of 12 bases. Germline V gene data show CDR1 as SGHDT and CDR2 as YYEEEE.

The chain employs TRBV4-2 and TRBJ1-1; D is ambiguous. CDR1 and CDR2 (germline): LGHNA, YNFKEQ. Trimming left V 2 bases short and J 1 base short, with 14 bases between. This CDR3 comprises 16 residues. CDR3 in amino acids: CASSQSSGRQNTEAFF. The DNA for the CDR3 is TGTGCCAGCAGCCAATCTTCCGGCAGGCAGAACACTGAAGCTTTCTTT.

This clone was detected a few times. The chain combines TRBV9 with TRBJ2-2; 9 bases match TRBD1. CDR3 size: 14 residues. Trimming cost V 4 bases and J 6 bases; bases outside gene matches: 4. Germline CDR1 SGDLS, CDR2 YYNGEE. As DNA, the CDR3 is TGTGCCAGCAGCCCCCGGACAGGGGCCGGGGAGCTGTTTTTT. Its translation: CASSPRTGAGELFF.

As concerns this clone: Its ends do not fully match the called genes, so a read error is possible. The chain recombines TRBV29-1 with TRBJ2-3; D remains ambiguous. The CDR3 consists of 11 residues. Per the germline V gene, CDR1 is SQVTM and CDR2 is ANQGSEA. CDR3 coding DNA: TGCAGCGCTGAACCTACCGATAACCCGTATTTT. This codes for CSAEPTDNPYF.